Sequencing of this T cell receptor (beta chain) was carried out in a study of OX40 agonist ivuxolimab in advanced cancers. Study as a whole: Subjects had a mean age of approximately 60 years, with a range of roughly 20 to 79; less than 90% were male. Prior anti-PD-1, anti-PD-L1 or anti-CTLA-4 therapy was allowed; approximately 40% had some.

Germline assignment: CDR1 GTSNPN and CDR2 SVGIG (reference sequence). The V and J ends lost 2 bases and 2 bases respectively, with 12 bases between them. The CDR3 totals 15 residues. Libraries were prepared by immunoSEQ multiplex PCR; TCRdb keeps only in-frame clonotypes and omits some of them. The sample has around 80,000 clones; around nine tenths are singletons. The sample consisted of CD4+ or CD8+ T cells sorted from blood, taken in a trial of the OX40 agonist ivuxolimab. This TCR was sampled from an adult with an advanced solid tumor such as melanoma, head and neck, liver or kidney cancer. This sequence joins TRBV30 and TRBJ2-2; perhaps TRBD1 as D (6 bases). The CDR3 sequence: CAWSPGTLNTGELFF. The DNA for the CDR3 is TGTGCCTGGAGTCCCGGGACACTAAACACCGGGGAGCTGTTTTTT.